A selection of T cell receptor beta chains follows, all from one sample in a study of shared clonotypes between healthy human individuals. The data were produced by immunoSEQ multiplex PCR, yet TCRdb's version contains in-frame clones alone and is incomplete. The repertoire includes about 2 million clones, 95% of them detected once, and 0.13% sits in the top ten. The sequencing sample was made of naive CD4+ T cells sorted from blood. These receptors all stem from a man younger than 30 in good health. Both conserved end residues are part of each CDR3. The D gene is left open where the match is weak. Not every row has a clone size; where given, it reads once, few, many or a size class.

>TRBJ1-2|TRBD1|once|TRBV18
CASSPPGTGGFYGYTF
TGTGCCAGCTCACCACCCGGGACAGGGGGCTTCTATGGCTACACCTTC
>TRBJ2-1|NA|NA|TRBV29-1
CSSKGDPYNEQFF
TGCAGCTCTAAGGGGGACCCCTACAATGAGCAGTTCTTC
>TRBJ2-7|NA|NA|TRBV7-2
CASSLGWGSQNEQYF
TGTGCCAGCAGCTTAGGGTGGGGTTCCCAAAACGAGCAGTACTTC
>TRBJ2-3|TRBD2|NA|TRBV5-4
CASSARLAITDTQYF
TGTGCCAGCAGCGCCCGACTAGCTATCACAGATACGCAGTATTTT
>TRBJ2-5|TRBD2|NA|TRBV5-1
CASSALAGGPRETQYF
TGCGCCAGCTCCGCCCTAGCGGGAGGGCCCCGCGAGACCCAGTACTTC
>TRBJ2-7|TRBD1|NA|TRBV5-1
CASHLGGQGYEQYF
TGCGCCAGTCACTTGGGGGGACAGGGATACGAGCAGTACTTC
>TRBJ2-1|TRBD2|NA|TRBV30
CAFYSGGAYEQFF
TGTGCCTTTTATAGCGGGGGGGCTTATGAGCAGTTCTTC
>TRBJ2-3|NA|NA|TRBV5-1
CASSNTLATSTDTQYF
TGCGCCAGCAGCAATACTCTAGCGACTAGCACAGATACGCAGTATTTT
>TRBJ1-5|NA|NA|TRBV6-6
CASIQQSNQPQHF
TGTGCCAGCATTCAACAGTCCAATCAGCCCCAGCATTTT
>TRBJ2-7|NA|NA|TRBV25-1
CASSAVPTYEQYF
TGTGCCAGCAGTGCCGTTCCTACCTACGAGCAGTACTTC
>TRBJ2-7|NA|NA|TRBV6-5
CASSYSTPSGEQYF
TGTGCCAGCAGTTACTCGACGCCATCTGGGGAGCAGTACTTC
>TRBJ2-3|TRBD2|NA|TRBV29-1
CSVRTSGGTDTQYF
TGCAGCGTTCGGACTAGCGGGGGCACAGATACGCAGTATTTT
>TRBJ1-5|NA|once|TRBV30
CAWTSRGQPQHF
TGTGCCTGGACCTCACGGGGGCAGCCCCAGCATTTT
>TRBJ1-1|NA|NA|TRBV6-5
CASSYAGSRADTEAFF
TGTGCCAGCAGTTACGCTGGGTCGAGGGCGGACACTGAAGCTTTCTTT
>TRBJ1-1|NA|NA|TRBV10-3
CASRDGHPLNTEAFF
TGTGCCTCCCGGGACGGACATCCCCTGAACACTGAAGCTTTCTTT
>TRBJ2-3|TRBD2|NA|TRBV10-3
CAISRTSGSPENTDTQYF
TGTGCCATCAGTCGGACTAGCGGGAGTCCTGAGAACACAGATACGCAGTATTTT
>TRBJ2-1|NA|NA|TRBV11-2
CASSPIRDEQFF
TGTGCCAGCAGCCCTATCAGGGATGAGCAGTTCTTC
>TRBJ2-1|TRBD2|NA|TRBV30
CAWTPGVAGGPIYNEQFF
TGTGCCTGGACCCCGGGGGTAGCGGGAGGGCCCATCTACAATGAGCAGTTCTTC
>TRBJ2-1|TRBD1|NA|TRBV11-2
CASSSIRDRVLDEQFF
TGTGCCAGCAGCTCGATCCGGGACAGGGTTCTCGATGAGCAGTTCTTC
>TRBJ2-3|NA|NA|TRBV29-1
CSVTGGTDTQYF
TGCAGCGTGACGGGTGGCACAGATACGCAGTATTTT
>TRBJ1-5|NA|once|TRBV7-8
CASSLGRSENQPQHF
TGTGCCAGCAGCTTAGGTCGGTCAGAAAATCAGCCCCAGCATTTT
>TRBJ2-5|NA|NA|TRBV10-1
CASSEGSQETQYF
TGCGCCAGCAGTGAAGGCAGTCAAGAGACCCAGTACTTC
>TRBJ2-3|NA|NA|TRBV27
CASSSGDRLGWRGDTQYF
TGTGCCAGCAGTTCAGGTGACAGGCTGGGATGGCGAGGAGATACGCAGTATTTT
>TRBJ1-5|NA|NA|TRBV18
CASSPGGNQPQHF
TGTGCCAGCTCACCCGGTGGCAATCAGCCCCAGCATTTT
>TRBJ2-7|NA|NA|TRBV18
CASSPGRGYEQYF
TGTGCCAGCTCACCGGGACGGGGGTACGAGCAGTACTTC
>TRBJ2-1|NA|NA|TRBV11-2
CASRRIGTGGNEQFF
TGTGCCAGCAGACGTATAGGGACGGGCGGAAATGAGCAGTTCTTC